This TCR beta chain was recorded in a study of OX40 agonist ivuxolimab in advanced cancers. Using immunoSEQ multiplex PCR, the repertoire was profiled, and TCRdb retains in-frame clones only, with some absent. The profile shows roughly 19,000 clones, 75% to 95% of them singletons. The germline gives CDR1 MGHRA, CDR2 YSYEKL. This CDR3 is 20 amino acids long. V trimming: 1 base; J trimming: 2 bases; junction bases outside the gene matches: 10. The sample was CD4+ or CD8+ T cells sorted from blood, taken in a trial of the OX40 agonist ivuxolimab. The TCR sequence derives from an adult with an advanced solid tumor such as melanoma, head and neck, liver or kidney cancer. The genes are TRBV4-1 and TRBJ2-3, with TRBD2 matching over 15 bases. CDR3 sequence reads: CASSQGPGLAGGGATDTQYF. DNA of the CDR3: TGCGCCAGCAGCCAAGGCCCGGGACTAGCGGGGGGCGGGGCCACAGATACGCAGTATTTT.